This TCR beta chain originates from a study of shared clonotypes between healthy human individuals (TCRdb year 2020). Study-wide context: The cohort included a few men and a couple of women between 18 and 49 years of age. Leukapheresis yielded between about 0.9 and 10 billion PBMCs per donor. Per donor, three plates each were used for CD4 naive and CD4 memory, two for CD8 naive, and one for CD8 memory. Different laboratories and diverse techniques were used to prepare libraries and sequence TCR repertoires, to increase sequencing depth and limit assay-specific biases. Blood TCR repertoires of 5 or 6 healthy adults were deeply sequenced to estimate repertoire size and the extent of clonotype sharing between individuals.

Taken from the germline V gene, the CDR1 and CDR2 loops are SGHTA and FQGNSA. Compared with germline, V lacks 3 bases and J lacks 13 bases; bases without a gene match: 8. Spanning cysteine to phenylalanine, the CDR3 consists of 12 amino acids. Only CDR3 DNA remains: 36 bases, in frame from the first base. For the CD8 naive samples, CD45RO-negative cells were positively selected for CCR7, yielding a CD45RA+CCR7+ population from which TemRA cells were excluded. The donors were healthy, HIV-negative adults who had no recently reported acute infections or vaccinations. Every donor was a Caucasian adult living in Nashville, Tennessee, USA. Blood was obtained by leukapheresis, after which PBMCs were separated by Ficoll-Histopaque density gradient centrifugation and cryopreserved in liquid nitrogen vapor phase. Purity and quantity of every magnetically sorted T cell population were checked by analytical flow cytometry. From each sorted fraction, genomic DNA was isolated and quantified by UV absorbance on a Nanodrop 2000c.

Using the deep immunoSEQ assay, multiplex PCR amplified TCR CDR3 regions from genomic DNA. For each cell subset, the extracted genomic DNA was distributed evenly across all wells of several immunoSEQ 96-well plates, and each plate served as one replicate. For sorted subsets, each replicate PCR was loaded with 200 ng genomic DNA, equivalent to about 33,000 T cell genomes. The purified libraries were quantified using a Qubit 3.0 fluorometer, sized with a Bioanalyzer 2100, and then quantified again using the KAPA Library Quantification kit. Every immunoSEQ 96-well plate was sequenced on a separate single-read 150-cycle Illumina NextSeq 550 flow cell. In the authors' own workflow: Because only junctional sequences without quality scores were contained in the immunoSEQ output, filtering matching that applied to full-length reads could not be performed. Sequences were annotated with PyIR, a Python wrapper for IgBLAST v1.9, and V/J genes and CDR3 were assigned using IMGT germline references. Any read was removed if the V/J assignment was weak (E-value above 1e-6), the CDR3 was missing, or the read contained stop codons, out-of-frame junctions, or ambiguous translated residues. V3J clonotypes were defined as sequences sharing an identical inferred V gene, J gene, and CDR3 amino acid sequence. Percentage overlap between repertoires was calculated by dividing the number of shared unique clonotypes by the size of the smaller repertoire. Three approaches were used to assess repertoire richness: RTK rarefaction, the Chao1 estimator, and Recon v2.1 estimates of unobserved clonotypes. Generation probabilities for all TCRbeta clonotypes obtained by the gDNA method from several donors were computed using OLGA. Here the immuneACCESS table is served through TCRdb, limited to in-frame sequences with V and J called. Missing clones are a known gap in these copies; in checked studies unresolved V genes cover under half, and the rest lacks a known reason. D and trimming were read from the DNA, whereas the V and J calls and clone size are those reported in that table. The sample contains 2 million or so clones, about 95% of them found a single time. 1.1% of the sample belongs to the ten largest clones.

In the case of this clone: This receptor's antigen is unknown. The record has no base qualities; no much larger clone is one base away.

Here is what the overall study found, with its caveats: Even with the large sequencing depth, rarefaction of the sorted-subset datasets indicated that sequencing was incomplete. The small number of donors limited the genetic and exposure-history diversity represented. Higher generation probabilities were observed for clonotypes shared by all four sorted-subset donors than for non-shared clonotypes. Based on pairwise subsampling, the degree of clonotype sharing among donors was expected to be affected by sequencing depth. Sampling was restricted to blood, and TCR repertoires in tissue are likely to differ from TCR repertoires in blood. Larger estimated clonotype richness was generally found for naive subsets than for memory subsets. When a handful of donors were compared, the shared fraction of clonotypes was about 5.4% for naive CD4, 3% to 4% for naive CD8, roughly 2.5% for memory CD4, and 0.35% to 0.4% for memory CD8.

The chain uses TRBV7-2 and TRBJ2-7; TRBD1 aligns with 8 central bases. The source material was naive CD8+ T cells sorted from blood. The cell subset or site label, read with the paper, signifies: CD45RA+CCR7+. This TCR was sampled from a man aged 18 to 35 in good health. DNA sequence: TGTGCCAGCAGCTTCTACCAGGACAGGGTATACTTC. Its protein product is CASSFYQDRVYF.